This T cell receptor beta chain is from a study of blood T cell repertoires in COVID-19. V lost 6 bases to trimming and J lost 6 bases; unmatched junction nucleotides: 5. CDR3 length: 12 amino acids. Germline CDR1 is LNHDA and CDR2 is SQIVND (reference sequence). Here immunoSEQ multiplex PCR was the method, and the copy in TCRdb shows in-frame clones only, minus some. The sample lists approximately 160,000 clones, around 80% seen once, with about 7% in the top ten. This sequence originates from a woman aged 45 to 65 in a cohort sampled during active or convalescent COVID-19. The material sequenced was peripheral blood. The V gene is TRBV19, the J gene TRBJ2-7; 7 nucleotides agree with TRBD1. The CDR3 reads CASSDRAGEQYF. CDR3 bases: TGTGCCAGTAGCGACAGGGCTGGCGAGCAGTACTTC.